These 17 T cell receptor beta chains came from one sample sequenced in a study of OX40 agonist ivuxolimab in advanced cancers. Data came from immunoSEQ multiplex PCR; TCRdb stores just in-frame clones and leaves some out. The profile shows about 66,000 clones, 80% to 85% of them singletons. Sequences were derived from CD4+ or CD8+ T cells sorted from blood, sampled in a trial of the OX40 agonist ivuxolimab. The receptor source for this set is an adult with an advanced solid tumor such as melanoma, head and neck, liver or kidney cancer.

This clone was seen only once. V usage is TRBV19 and J usage is TRBJ1-1; 7 bases are shared with TRBD1. Looked up from germline, CDR1 is LNHDA and CDR2 is SQIVND (reference sequence). The J segment lost 10 bases and the V segment lost 3 bases, leaving 8 bases of the junction unmatched. The CDR3 loop spans 13 amino acids. The CDR3: CASSIETGRRAFF. The DNA of the CDR3 is TGTGCCAGTAGTATCGAGACAGGGAGGCGAGCTTTCTTT.

The gene calls are TRBV5-4 and TRBJ2-3, with D perhaps TRBD2 (7 bases). CDR1 and CDR2 (germline): SGHNT, YYREEE (reference sequence). CDR3 size: 16 residues. Trimming shortened V by 4 bases and J by 3 bases, and 18 bases separated the two germline ends. The CDR3 nucleotides are TGTGCCAGCAGCCCCGGGGGGCCCGGGGGGACAGATACGCAGTATTTT. It codes for CASSPGGPGGTDTQYF.

This clone was picked up one time. The chain combines TRBV7-2 with TRBJ2-3, with a tentative D call TRBD1 (5 bases). Germline CDR1 is SGHTA and CDR2 is FQGNSA. Trimming shortened V by 1 base and J by 2 bases, and 10 bases separated the two germline ends. CDR3 length: 15 amino acids. This CDR3 is CASSLGQGSTDTQYF. In DNA, the CDR3 is TGTGCCAGCAGCTTAGGGCAGGGCTCCACAGATACGCAGTATTTT.

This clone was found a few times. CDR3 sequence: CASTRGGGGNTGELFF. The CDR3 DNA sequence: TGTGCCAGCACCCGTGGGGGCGGGGGGAACACCGGGGAGCTGTTTTTT. The chain uses TRBV7-2 and TRBJ2-2, with a possible D match to TRBD2 (7 bases). The CDR3 has 16 residues. Germline lookup yields CDR1 SGHTA and CDR2 FQGNSA. With 7 bases removed from V and 1 base from J, the gap between germline ends came to 16 bases.

The genes are TRBV2 and TRBJ2-3; a weak D match, TRBD2 (6 bases). V was trimmed by 5 bases and J by 5 bases, leaving 11 bases between them. Germline V lookup: CDR1 SNHLY, CDR2 FYNNEI. The CDR3 contains 13 residues. CDR3 residues: CASSRDLRDTQYF. The CDR3 DNA sequence: TGTGCCAGCAGTCGGGACTTACGAGATACGCAGTATTTT.

The chain joins TRBV6-5 to TRBJ1-5, with D possibly being TRBD1 (6 bases). The germline V gene encodes CDR1 MNHEY and CDR2 SVGAGI. This CDR3 is built from 13 residues. Deletions cut 8 bases from V and 1 base from J, with 9 bases between. DNA of the CDR3: TGTGCCAGCTCAGGGGTGAGCAATCAGCCCCAGCATTTT. Translated: CASSGVSNQPQHF.

The gene calls are TRBV4-1 and TRBJ1-1, with a possible D match to TRBD1 (5 bases). This CDR3 has 15 amino acids. The germline V gene encodes CDR1 MGHRA and CDR2 YSYEKL. V lost 3 bases, J lost 4 bases, and 15 bases lay in between. The CDR3 DNA follows: TGCGCCAGCAGCCAGCCAGCGACAGCTTTCACTGAAGCTTTCTTT. This translates into CASSQPATAFTEAFF.

This rearrangement joins TRBV4-1 to TRBJ1-2; 9 nucleotides agree with TRBD1. J was trimmed by 6 bases and V by 0 bases; bases with no gene match: 20. Germline V gives CDR1 MGHRA, CDR2 YSYEKL. The CDR3 covers 20 residues. The CDR3 region is CASSQELGRLGQGKMDGYTF. In nucleotides, the CDR3 is TGCGCCAGCAGCCAAGAGTTAGGGAGGTTGGGACAGGGTAAGATGGATGGCTACACCTTC.

This chain links TRBV6-5 with TRBJ1-4, with D uncertain. The CDR3 covers 13 residues. The ends were cut back, 6 bases at V and 5 bases at J, with 10 bases in the middle. Germline CDR1 reads MNHEY; CDR2 reads SVGAGI. The CDR3, as DNA: TGTGCCAGCAGGAACTCGCAGAATGAAAAACTGTTTTTT. Its translation is CASRNSQNEKLFF.

This sequence joins TRBV29-1 and TRBJ1-2, with 8 bases aligning to TRBD1. Unmatched junction bases numbered 7, after V lost 4 bases and J lost 12 bases. The germline CDR1 and CDR2 sequences are SQVTM and ANQGSEA. This CDR3 is built from 11 residues. The CDR3 DNA reads as TGCAGCGTTGGGGGGACAGGAATAGACACCTTC. It codes for CSVGGTGIDTF. Looking up the rest from reference TRBV29-1 and TRBJ1-2 gives the full variable domain: SAVISQKPSRDICQRGTSLTIQCQVDSQVTMMFWYRQQPGQSLTLIATANQGSEATYESGFVIDKFPISRPNLTFSTLTVSNMSPEDSSIYLCSVGGTGIDTFGSGTRLTVV.

The V call is TRBV11-2, the J call TRBJ2-3, with TRBD1 matching 7 bases. Germline V gene data show CDR1 as SGHAT and CDR2 as FQNNGV. Trimming cost V 5 bases and J 5 bases; bases outside gene matches: 1. This CDR3 comprises 12 residues. The DNA of the CDR3 is TGTGCCAGCAGCCGGGACAGAGATACGCAGTATTTT. It encodes CASSRDRDTQYF.

The chain links TRBV5-1 to TRBJ2-7, with 10 bases fitting TRBD1. CDR3 length equals 16 residues. V dropped 5 bases and J dropped 8; count of bases not matched to a gene: 16. Germline CDR1 is SGHRS and CDR2 is YFSETQ. CDR3 nucleotides: TGCGCCAGCAGACCGGATTCCGGGACAGGGGCCGGGAAGCAGTACTTC. Translating gives CASRPDSGTGAGKQYF.

A single count supports this clone. The chain links TRBV5-6 to TRBJ2-1; the match to TRBD2 covers 11 bases. Losses at the gene ends were 1 base for V and 8 bases for J; bases not matched to a gene: 8. Looked up from germline, CDR1 is SGHDT and CDR2 is YYEEEE. This CDR3 is 16 amino acids long. CDR3 in DNA: TGTGCCAGCAGCTTGCCTACTAGCGGGAGTTTGGATGAGCAGTTCTTC. Its protein product is CASSLPTSGSLDEQFF.

In its sample, this clone was seen once. The chain is built from TRBV28 and TRBJ2-1; 11 bases align to TRBD2. The V gene end was trimmed by 8 bases and the J gene end by 3 bases; junction bases not matched to a gene: 0. CDR1 is MDHEN, CDR2 SYDVKM, per germline. This CDR3 region has 13 residues. The chain's CDR3 is CASGLAGYNEQFF. CDR3 nucleotide sequence: TGTGCCAGCGGACTAGCGGGCTACAATGAGCAGTTCTTC.

The chain carries TRBV19 and TRBJ2-1, with D perhaps matching TRBD2 (6 bases). The germline V gene has CDR1 LNHDA and CDR2 SQIVND (reference sequence). Between the trimmed V and J ends, which lost 5 bases and 2 bases, there was a span of 13 bases. The CDR3 has 15 residues. Here the CDR3 reads CASSLGSSAYNEQFF. The DNA of the CDR3 is TGTGCCAGTAGTTTGGGGTCTAGCGCCTACAATGAGCAGTTCTTC.

Only a few counts were recorded for this clone. The DNA for the CDR3 is TGTGCCAGCTCCGGGACAGGGACCAATCAGCCCCAGCATTTT. As protein: CASSGTGTNQPQHF. The V gene is TRBV10-3, the J gene TRBJ1-5; TRBD1 aligns across 9 bases. The CDR3 runs to 14 residues. The J segment lost 3 bases and the V segment lost 10 bases, leaving 7 bases of the junction unmatched. CDR1 is ENHRY and CDR2 is SYGVKD in the germline V gene.

The V gene is TRBV15, the J gene TRBJ1-1; D is perhaps TRBD1 (6 bases). Germline V gives CDR1 LNHNV, CDR2 YYDKDF (reference sequence). The CDR3 runs 14 residues. Trimming shortened V by 1 base and J by 6 bases, and 12 bases separated the two germline ends. The CDR3 DNA follows: TGTGCCACCAGCAGAGGGGAAGGGGGACCTGAAGCTTTCTTT. Translated, it gives CATSRGEGGPEAFF.